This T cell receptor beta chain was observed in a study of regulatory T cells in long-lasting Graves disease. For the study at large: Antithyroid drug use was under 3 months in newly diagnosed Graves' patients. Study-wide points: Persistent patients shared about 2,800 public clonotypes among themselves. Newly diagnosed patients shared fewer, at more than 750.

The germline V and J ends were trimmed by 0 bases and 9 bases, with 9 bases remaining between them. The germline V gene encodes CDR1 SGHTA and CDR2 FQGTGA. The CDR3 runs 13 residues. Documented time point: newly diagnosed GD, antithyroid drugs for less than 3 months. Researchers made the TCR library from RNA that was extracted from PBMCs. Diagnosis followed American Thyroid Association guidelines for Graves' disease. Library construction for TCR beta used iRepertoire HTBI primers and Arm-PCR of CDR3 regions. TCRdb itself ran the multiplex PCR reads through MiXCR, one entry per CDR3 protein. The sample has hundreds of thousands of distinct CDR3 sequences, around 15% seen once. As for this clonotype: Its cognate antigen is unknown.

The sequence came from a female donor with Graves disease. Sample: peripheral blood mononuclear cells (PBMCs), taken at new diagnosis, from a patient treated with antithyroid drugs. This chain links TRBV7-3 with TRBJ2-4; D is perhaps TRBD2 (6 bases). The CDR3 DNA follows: TGTGCCAGCAGCTTAACGTTCGGGGGCATTCAGTACTTC. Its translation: CASSLTFGGIQYF.